This is a list of T cell receptor beta chains from one sample in a study of T cells in localized non-small cell lung cancer. Clones were sequenced by immunoSEQ multiplex PCR, and TCRdb holds only the in-frame ones, with some missing. The table has fewer than 60,000 clones, around 81% seen once. The specimen comprised peripheral blood, sampled before any cancer treatment. The source of these receptors is a female donor older than 55 with stage II squamous cell lung carcinoma. CDR3s leave out the opening cysteine and the closing phenylalanine or tryptophan. Size values are once, few and many counts, or a class for expanded clones, and some rows have none.

>TRBV30|TRBJ1-4|.
AWSASRGEKLF
>TRBV5-1|TRBJ2-3|few
ASSLGWQGRFDTQY
>TRBV7-2|TRBJ2-3|.
ASSLGNLAGGITDTQY
>TRBV19|TRBJ1-6|.
ATRGQGDNSPLH
>TRBV5-5|TRBJ2-7|.
ASSLGVLGGLYEQY
>TRBV7-2|TRBJ1-1|few
ASSLSWSAF
>TRBV4-1|TRBJ2-3|.
ASSQGLPSTSTDTQY
>TRBV28|TRBJ1-4|.
ASSSSHPGVRGEKLF
>TRBV30|TRBJ2-3|once
AWSPVSGGPTDTQY
>TRBV5-4|TRBJ2-2|.
ASSSGTKGPGELF
>TRBV2|TRBJ1-5|.
ASRGGQNSNQPQH
>TRBV7-9|TRBJ2-1|.
ASSLLGGDEQF
>TRBV4-1|TRBJ2-6|.
ASSQERDGAGGSGANVLT
>TRBV7-2|TRBJ2-7|once
ASSFIPTEQY
>TRBV19|TRBJ1-6|.
ASSSSSRGSSPLH
>TRBV19|TRBJ2-3|.
ASSKLAGSYTDTQY
>TRBV10-1|TRBJ2-5|.
ASSENGGRKTQY
>TRBV27|TRBJ1-5|.
ASSSGAGNQPQH
>TRBV4-3|TRBJ2-7|.
ASSRAVGPYEQY
>TRBV6-5|TRBJ1-5|.
ASRSPGGNQPQH
>TRBV2|TRBJ2-2|.
ASSDPHSGGARTGELF
>TRBV11-2|TRBJ2-7|.
ASSASYEQY
>TRBV29-1|TRBJ1-4|.
SVPRDGGSEKLF
>TRBV2|TRBJ1-1|.
ASCGQGLGNTEAF
>TRBV30|TRBJ1-3|.
ACEARAPALNTIY
>TRBV9|TRBJ2-5|.
ASSVGDILQETQY
>TRBV19|TRBJ2-1|.
ASSMGRSNEQF
>TRBV9|TRBJ2-3|.
ASSVRQDTTDTQY
>TRBV19|TRBJ1-2|once
ASSINRDYGYT
>TRBV4-1|TRBJ1-2|.
ASSQGEGSSYT
>TRBV7-2|TRBJ2-4|.
ASSLSTAQY
>TRBV15|TRBJ2-6|.
ATSRDSGVNVLT
>TRBV2|TRBJ1-2|.
ASSGQGVGGYT
>TRBV6-6|TRBJ2-2|.
ASSFGTGSTGELF
>TRBV29-1|TRBJ1-1|few
SVRRQGNTEAF